This T cell receptor beta chain was sequenced in a study of PD-1 blockade in classical Hodgkin lymphoma. The study's findings and limits: Diversity in CD4+ TCRs, unlike that measured in CD8+ TCRs, had risen significantly by C4D1. Before treatment, complete responders showed about the same diversity as newly diagnosed patients.

A remark on this clone: Its cognate antigen is unknown.

Sequencing used immunoSEQ multiplex PCR; TCRdb keeps in-frame clones, though not all of them. The sample contains tens of thousands of clones, less than 95% of which appear only once. Time point reported: cycle 4 day 1 (C4D1), after six to seven weeks of nivolumab. Autologous stem cell transplantation was followed by relapse in every patient, and brentuximab vedotin exposure varied. When best responses were assessed, they were complete response, partial response or progressive disease. Germline V gene sequence: CDR1 LNHDA, CDR2 SQIVND (reference sequence). The CDR3 totals 12 residues. Trimming at V came to 8 bases and at J to 4 bases, leaving 1 base not matched to a gene.

The TCR sequence derives from a human donor with classical Hodgkin lymphoma. The chain couples TRBV19 to TRBJ1-2; 10 bases match TRBD1. The source material was peripheral blood mononuclear cells (PBMCs), sampled before the fourth cycle of nivolumab. Here the CDR3 reads CASGDRGYGYTF. CDR3 DNA sequence: TGTGCCAGTGGGGACAGGGGCTATGGCTACACCTTC.